A selection of T cell receptor beta chains follows, all from one sample in a study of cytomegalovirus exposure and HLA in healthy donors. TCRdb's copy holds only in-frame clones and misses some; the assay was immunoSEQ multiplex PCR. The sample lists around 100,000 clones, 75% seen once, with less than 11% in the top ten. The sequenced sample consisted of PBMCs. The receptors here all came from a man aged 50-59 years in good health and CMV-seronegative. Each CDR3 is given with its conserved first and last residue. The D gene is left open where the match is weak. Clone size appears in some rows only: once, few, many, or a class for an expanded clone.

TRBJ2-2	TRBV4-1	.	few	TGCGCCAGCAGCCAAGAAAACAGGGTGACCACCGGGGAGCTGTTTTTT	CASSQENRVTTGELFF
TRBJ2-1	TRBV29-1	.	.	TGCAGCGCTCAACGGACTGAGGGTGAGCAGTTCTTC	CSAQRTEGEQFF
TRBJ1-3	TRBV11-2	.	.	TGTGCCAGCAGCTTCGCCAGAGCGGGCTCTGGAAACACCATATATTTT	CASSFARAGSGNTIYF
TRBJ2-4	TRBV29-1	TRBD2	.	TGCAGCGTTGAACCGGGACTAGCGGGGCAAAACATTCAGTACTTC	CSVEPGLAGQNIQYF
TRBJ1-4	TRBV15	.	.	TGTGCCACCAGCAGAGCTTCTACTCCGATCGGTGAAAAACTGTTTTTT	CATSRASTPIGEKLFF
TRBJ2-2	TRBV7-2	TRBD2	.	TGTGCCAGCAGCTTAGCCCTGCGGGGGGAGGGCGGGGAGCTGTTTTTT	CASSLALRGEGGELFF
TRBJ2-3	TRBV5-8	TRBD1	.	TGTGCCAGCAGCTTGAGGACAGGGGTCACAGATACGCAGTATTTT	CASSLRTGVTDTQYF
TRBJ2-1	TRBV5-1	TRBD1	.	TGCGCCAGCAGCTCGGGGGGACAGGGATGGGATGAGCAGTTCTTC	CASSSGGQGWDEQFF
TRBJ1-1	TRBV7-8	TRBD1	.	TGTGCCAGCAGCTCCAAGACAGGGGCGAACACTGAAGCTTTCTTT	CASSSKTGANTEAFF
TRBJ1-6	TRBV6-1	.	.	TGTGCCAGCAGTGGCGGCGACAGGTTCGGTTCACCCCTCCACTTT	CASSGGDRFGSPLHF
TRBJ1-1	TRBV18	TRBD1	.	TGTGCCAGCTCGCCCCGAACAGGGGGCCTGACTGAAGCTTTCTTT	CASSPRTGGLTEAFF
TRBJ1-5	TRBV19	TRBD1	.	TGTGCCAGTAGTATAGAGGGGACAGGGATCGGTCAGCCCCAGCATTTT	CASSIEGTGIGQPQHF
TRBJ2-1	TRBV27	TRBD2	once	TGTGCCAGCACCCCCCCGCGGGGGAGCTACAATGAGCAGTTCTTC	CASTPPRGSYNEQFF
TRBJ1-5	TRBV28	TRBD1	.	TGTGCCAGCAGTTTAAGAGGGGGCGAACAGCCCCAGCATTTT	CASSLRGGEQPQHF
TRBJ1-2	TRBV6-6	.	.	TGTGCCAGCAGTTATTCGAAGGGGGTGGGGTCTGGCTACACCTTC	CASSYSKGVGSGYTF
TRBJ1-4	TRBV10-3	TRBD1	few	TGTGCCATCAGTTCAGGACAGGGTAATGAAAAACTGTTTTTT	CAISSGQGNEKLFF
TRBJ2-3	TRBV15	TRBD2	.	TGTGCCACCAGCAGAGACCGTGCTAGCGGGGGAAGTACGCAGTATTTT	CATSRDRASGGSTQYF